A single sample is the source of the 27 T cell receptor beta chains below, sequenced in a study of blood T cell repertoires in COVID-19. Sequenced by immunoSEQ multiplex PCR; TCRdb stores in-frame clones only, minus some. The sample shows 110,000 or so clones, 88% of them seen only once. The specimen sequenced was peripheral blood. The receptors here all came from a human donor in a cohort sampled during active COVID-19.

The rearrangement joins TRBV11-3 to TRBJ2-2, with D hard to call. Germline V lookup: CDR1 SGHNT, CDR2 YENEEA. CDR3 length equals 13 residues. V lost 5 bases and J 2 bases, leaving 6 bases between the germline ends. CDR3: CASSTRNTGELFF. DNA of the CDR3: TGTGCCAGCAGCACCAGAAACACCGGGGAGCTGTTTTTT.

The chain uses TRBV9 and TRBJ2-1; 7 bases align to TRBD2. After removal of 4 bases from V and 6 bases from J, the junction contained 22 bases not matched to a gene. The CDR3 is 19 amino acids. CDR1 is SGDLS, CDR2 YYNGEE, per germline. For the CDR3, the DNA is TGTGCCAGCAGCCCTCGGGCTAGCGGTTCTCGAACAAGGGGCAATGAGCAGTTCTTC. It specifies CASSPRASGSRTRGNEQFF.

This clone occurred once. The rearrangement joins TRBV7-6 to TRBJ2-1, with D possibly being TRBD1 (5 bases). The CDR3 spans 17 residues. Germline V gene data show CDR1 as SGHVS and CDR2 as FNYEAQ. The V gene lost 2 bases and the J gene lost 1 base, with 15 bases spanning the gap. CDR3 residues: CASSLHGAGGSYNEQFF. The DNA of the CDR3 is TGTGCCAGCAGCTTACATGGGGCCGGCGGATCCTACAATGAGCAGTTCTTC.

The V call is TRBV28, the J call TRBJ1-2; 8 bases agree with TRBD1. V lost 5 bases and J lost 6; bases outside the gene matches: 14. This CDR3 spans 16 amino acids. Per the germline V gene, CDR1 is MDHEN and CDR2 is SYDVKM. The CDR3 region has the DNA TGTGCCAGCAGTCCCCGGACAGGGACGGGAGTAGATGGCTACACCTTC. Its translation: CASSPRTGTGVDGYTF.

The genes are TRBV19 and TRBJ2-1; possible D gene TRBD2, 6 bases. Germline V gene sequence: CDR1 LNHDA, CDR2 SQIVND (reference sequence). Trimming took 1 base from V and 11 from J, leaving 15 bases between them. CDR3 length: 14 residues. The CDR3 sequence: CASSIARGTLKQFF. The CDR3 region has the DNA TGTGCCAGTAGTATAGCCCGCGGGACCTTGAAGCAGTTCTTC.

This chain connects TRBV6-5 to TRBJ1-1; D is unresolved. Germline values: CDR1 MNHEY, CDR2 SVGAGI. The CDR3 extends over 12 amino acids. With 5 bases removed from V and 2 bases from J, the gap between germline ends came to 6 bases. CDR3 DNA sequence: TGTGCCAGCAGTACGCTAAACACTGAAGCTTTCTTT. This encodes CASSTLNTEAFF.

This clone was recorded only once. The chain employs TRBV20-1 and TRBJ2-3; 11 bases match TRBD2. The V gene's germline CDR1 is DFQATT and CDR2 SNEGSKA (reference sequence). CDR3 size: 16 residues. J was trimmed by 5 bases and V by 3 bases; bases with no gene match: 10. CDR3 region: CSASAWASGRRDTQYF. As DNA, the CDR3 is TGCAGTGCTAGTGCCTGGGCTAGCGGGAGGAGAGATACGCAGTATTTT.

This clone came up a few times. The V gene is TRBV12-3 or TRBV12-4, the J gene TRBJ2-2; the D is unclear. The CDR3 spans 13 residues. V dropped 5 bases and J dropped 8 bases, with 12 bases sitting between them. The CDR3 is CASSTTEVGELFF. The CDR3 DNA reads TGTGCCAGCAGTACCACTGAGGTGGGGGAGCTGTTTTTT.

This clone was counted between two and nine times. The chain has TRBV10-3 and TRBJ1-6; maybe TRBD1 (6 bases). With 3 bases removed from V and 7 bases from J, the gap between germline ends came to 10 bases. Looked up from germline, CDR1 is ENHRY and CDR2 is SYGVKD. CDR3 size: 14 residues. The CDR3 DNA reads TGTGCCATCAGTGACGGGCAGGGGAATTCACCCCTCCACTTT. Translated: CAISDGQGNSPLHF.

This sequence joins TRBV3-1 (or the pseudogene TRBV3-2) and TRBJ2-7, with 9 nucleotides matching TRBD1. Trimming at V came to 4 bases and at J to 6 bases, leaving 13 bases not matched to a gene. Germline V gene lookup returns CDR1 LGHDT and CDR2 YNNKEL (reference sequence). This CDR3 spans 16 amino acids. The CDR3 sequence: CASSPLPGQGPLEQYF. The CDR3 region has the DNA TGTGCCAGCAGCCCCCTTCCGGGACAGGGCCCTCTCGAGCAGTACTTC.

V and J are TRBV10-3 and TRBJ2-4; perhaps TRBD1 as D (6 bases). The V gene's germline CDR1 is ENHRY and CDR2 SYGVKD. The CDR3 covers 17 residues. V gave up 0 bases and J gave up 1 base, with 13 bases separating them. The DNA for the CDR3 is TGTGCCATCAGTGAGTCCGACAGGTGGGAGGCCAAAAACATTCAGTACTTC. Translation: CAISESDRWEAKNIQYF.

The CDR3 DNA reads as TGTGCCAGCAGTCGGACACTAGGCACAGATACGCAGTATTTT. Its protein product is CASSRTLGTDTQYF. The chain has TRBV6-6 and TRBJ2-3; D possibly matches TRBD1 or TRBD2 (5 bases each). This CDR3 is 14 amino acids long. Germline V gives CDR1 MNHNY, CDR2 SVGAGI (reference sequence). Trimming took 5 bases from V and 1 from J, leaving 10 bases between them.

Written as DNA, the CDR3 is TGTGCCAGCAGTTTGGGCCAGGGTGGCATTCAGTACTTC. Its translation: CASSLGQGGIQYF. The chain combines TRBV12-3 or TRBV12-4 with TRBJ2-4; D may be TRBD1 (5 bases). This CDR3 is built from 13 residues. V was cut by 3 bases and J by 9 bases, with 12 bases left in between.

J is TRBJ2-2 and V is TRBV7-8; no clear D. CDR3 length: 14 residues. Germline lookup yields CDR1 SGHVS and CDR2 FQNEAQ. With 8 bases removed from V and 1 base from J, the gap between germline ends came to 11 bases. Here the CDR3 reads CASARNQNTGELFF. The CDR3 coding sequence is TGTGCCAGCGCGCGCAATCAGAACACCGGGGAGCTGTTTTTT.

CDR3 DNA sequence: TGCGCCAGCAGTGAGTCAAGGGGAGGCTATGGCTACACCTTC. Its protein product is CASSESRGGYGYTF. V and J are TRBV10-2 and TRBJ1-2; D may be TRBD1 (5 bases). Trimming cost V 0 bases and J 4 bases, with 9 bases left between them. Germline assignment: CDR1 WSHSY and CDR2 SAAADI. The CDR3 has 14 residues.

The V and J genes are TRBV9 and TRBJ2-5; 9 nucleotides align to TRBD1. This CDR3 spans 13 amino acids. Germline V CDR1 and CDR2: SGDLS, YYNGEE. Germline trimming cut 3 bases from V and 3 bases from J; bases unmatched to any gene: 0. CDR3 sequence: CASSGTGEETQYF. In DNA, the CDR3 is TGTGCCAGCAGCGGGACAGGGGAAGAGACCCAGTACTTC.

The gene calls are TRBV10-3 and TRBJ1-5; D ambiguous. The CDR3 covers 14 residues. Looked up from germline, CDR1 is ENHRY and CDR2 is SYGVKD. The ends were cut back, 0 bases at V and 4 bases at J, with 7 bases in the middle. This chain's CDR3 is CAISESGENQPQHF. Written as DNA, the CDR3 is TGTGCCATCAGTGAGTCCGGGGAGAATCAGCCCCAGCATTTT.

The chain couples TRBV6-2 or TRBV6-3 to TRBJ2-7; TRBD2 might be the D (7 bases). Germline CDR1 reads MNHEY; CDR2 reads SVGEGT. The CDR3 totals 16 residues. The germline V and J ends were trimmed by 2 bases and 2 bases, with 16 bases remaining between them. CDR3 region: CASSYPTAGATYEQYF. DNA of the CDR3: TGTGCCAGCAGTTACCCCACGGCGGGGGCGACCTACGAGCAGTACTTC.

This chain uses TRBV6-5 with TRBJ2-4, with TRBD1 matching 8 bases. CDR1 and CDR2 (germline): MNHEY, SVGAGI. The CDR3 extends over 14 amino acids. The V segment lost 6 bases and the J segment 0 bases; nucleotides outside the gene matches: 1. The CDR3 bases are TGTGCCAGCAGCGACAGGGGAGCCAAAAACATTCAGTACTTC. Its translation is CASSDRGAKNIQYF.

V usage is TRBV4-1 and J usage is TRBJ2-7, with 8 bases fitting TRBD1. The CDR3 contains 15 residues. The V and J ends lost 3 bases and 3 bases, in that order; junction bases with no gene match: 7. The germline CDR1 and CDR2 sequences are MGHRA and YSYEKL. The CDR3 protein is CASSQSGTGLYEQYF. Written as DNA, the CDR3 is TGCGCCAGCAGCCAGTCCGGGACAGGACTCTACGAGCAGTACTTC.

The CDR3, as DNA: TGTGCCAGCAGCTTAGAGGTAGCTACCTATGGCTACACCTTC. The encoded protein is CASSLEVATYGYTF. This chain joins TRBV7-9 and TRBJ1-2; D unresolved. Trimming stripped 1 base from V and 4 bases from J, with 10 bases between. Germline V gene lookup returns CDR1 SEHNR and CDR2 FQNEAQ (reference sequence). The CDR3 extends over 14 amino acids. Based on the CDR3 plus reference TRBV7-9 and TRBJ1-2, the full variable domain is DTGVSQNPRHKITKRGQNVTFRCDPISEHNRLYWYRQTLGQGPEFLTYFQNEAQLEKSRLLSDRFSAERPKGSFSTLEIQRTEQGDSAMYLCASSLEVATYGYTFGSGTRLTVV.

This clone was counted a few times. J is TRBJ1-2 and V is TRBV4-2, with D uncertain. V was trimmed by 1 base and J by 4 bases, leaving 10 bases between them. This CDR3 has 14 amino acids. From germline, CDR1 is LGHNA and CDR2 YNFKEQ. The CDR3 DNA is TGTGCCAGCAGCCAAGGGGCCAGTCTCTATGGCTACACCTTC. This encodes CASSQGASLYGYTF.

The V call is TRBV27, the J call TRBJ1-2; D not resolved. V lost 3 bases to trimming and J lost 2 bases, with 16 bases between them. Germline V gives CDR1 MNHEY, CDR2 SMNVEV (reference sequence). The CDR3 has 16 amino acids. The CDR3 coding sequence is TGTGCCAGCAGTTTCTCCCGAGGAGGAGCAAACTATGGCTACACCTTC. Its translation: CASSFSRGGANYGYTF.

The chain recombines TRBV15 with TRBJ2-2; no reliable D call. This CDR3 has 17 residues. Germline lookup yields CDR1 LNHNV and CDR2 YYDKDF (reference sequence). V was trimmed by 0 bases and J by 2 bases, leaving 13 bases between them. The DNA for the CDR3 is TGTGCCACCAGCAGAGACAGGCTCCATTTTAACACCGGGGAGCTGTTTTTT. It specifies CATSRDRLHFNTGELFF.

The J gene is TRBJ2-1, the V gene TRBV10-3; TRBD2 is a possible D gene (6 bases). The CDR3 sequence is 17 residues long. CDR1 and CDR2 from the germline V gene are ENHRY and SYGVKD. V lost 2 bases and J 3 bases, leaving 17 bases between the germline ends. CDR3 nucleotides: TGTGCCATCAGTGAGCAGCCCTTCGGCGGGATCTACAATGAGCAGTTCTTC. Translation: CAISEQPFGGIYNEQFF.

The chain has TRBV3-1 (or the pseudogene TRBV3-2) and TRBJ1-2, with TRBD1 matching 10 bases. The CDR3 totals 18 residues. Losses at the gene ends were 4 bases for V and 0 bases for J; bases not matched to a gene: 11. Germline lookup yields CDR1 LGHDT and CDR2 YNNKEL (reference sequence). DNA for the CDR3: TGTGCCAGCAGCCGCTCCGGGACAGGGGACTTAGCTAACTATGGCTACACCTTC. This sequence encodes CASSRSGTGDLANYGYTF.

This chain uses TRBV13 with TRBJ2-3; 15 bases align to TRBD2. CDR3 length equals 19 residues. The trim removed 5 bases at V and 2 bases at J, leaving 11 bases unmatched. The germline V gene has CDR1 PRHDT and CDR2 FYEKMQ (reference sequence). The chain's CDR3 is CASSHAVGLAGGPTDTQYF. The DNA for the CDR3 is TGTGCCAGCAGCCACGCCGTTGGACTAGCGGGAGGGCCCACAGATACGCAGTATTTT.